The 5 T cell receptor beta chains below come from one sample, sequenced in a study of T cell responses to AZD1222 COVID-19 vaccine. Produced via immunoSEQ multiplex PCR; TCRdb's table is partial and in-frame only. This sample has around 150,000 clones; more than 85% occur once, and the top ten carry 2.5% to 3.5%. The sequenced sample was peripheral blood, obtained 28 days after the second AZD1222 dose. The receptors come from an adult who received the AZD1222 COVID-19 vaccine.

The genes are TRBV3-1 (or the pseudogene TRBV3-2) and TRBJ2-3; D not certain. The CDR3 extends over 11 amino acids. The germline V gene encodes CDR1 LGHDT and CDR2 YNNKEL (reference sequence). V gave up 1 base and J gave up 4 bases, with 0 bases separating them. The CDR3 DNA reads as TGTGCCAGCAGCCAAGCAGATACGCAGTATTTT. Translating gives CASSQADTQYF.

This chain joins TRBV30 and TRBJ1-1; 8 nucleotides agree with TRBD1. Trimming took 3 bases from V and 7 from J; bases not matched to a gene: 7. The CDR3 length is 13 residues. Germline V CDR1 and CDR2: GTSNPN, SVGIG (reference sequence). The CDR3 sequence: CAWSRGQGYEAFF. The CDR3 nucleotides read TGTGCCTGGAGCCGAGGACAGGGCTATGAAGCTTTCTTT.

The chain has TRBV4-1 and TRBJ1-1, with D uncertain. The CDR3 loop spans 13 amino acids. Germline assignment: CDR1 MGHRA and CDR2 YSYEKL. Deletions cut 1 base from V and 5 bases from J, with 8 bases between. In DNA, the CDR3 is TGCGCCAGCAGCCAAGTTTCACGAACTGAAGCTTTCTTT. As protein: CASSQVSRTEAFF.

The chain combines TRBV2 with TRBJ2-7; 8 bases are shared with TRBD2. The germline gives CDR1 SNHLY, CDR2 FYNNEI. The CDR3 spans 15 residues. The V and J ends lost 5 bases and 0 bases, in that order; junction bases with no gene match: 6. The CDR3 protein is CASSRLAGISYEQYF. Written as DNA, the CDR3 is TGTGCCAGCAGTCGTCTAGCGGGTATCTCCTACGAGCAGTACTTC.

This clone was seen a single time. The chain combines TRBV29-1 with TRBJ1-6; D perhaps matches TRBD1 (6 bases). The CDR3 sequence is 15 residues long. Trimming removed 3 bases from V and 10 bases from J, with 19 bases in between. CDR1 is SQVTM and CDR2 is ANQGSEA in the germline V gene. The CDR3: CSVEVKGGEGSPLHF. CDR3 in DNA: TGCAGCGTTGAGGTGAAAGGGGGAGAGGGATCACCCCTCCACTTT. The full variable domain, rest sourced from reference TRBV29-1 and TRBJ1-6, is SAVISQKPSRDICQRGTSLTIQCQVDSQVTMMFWYRQQPGQSLTLIATANQGSEATYESGFVIDKFPISRPNLTFSTLTVSNMSPEDSSIYLCSVEVKGGEGSPLHFGNGTRLTVT.